This T cell receptor (beta chain) was recorded in a study of cytomegalovirus exposure and HLA in healthy donors listed by TCRdb under 2017. Concerning the study at large: In an earlier analysis of fewer than 750 of the donors, about 270 Gb of sequence data and 90 million to 120 million unique TCR beta sequences from 150 million to 200 million T cells were reported. Approximately 300 gigabases of sequencing data and tens of millions of unique TCR sequences made up an early release that covered roughly 670 HLA-typed donors. The genetic ancestry cluster associated with self-reported Caucasian donors included around 76% of the 398 genotyped donors. The study was designed to test whether signatures of past pathogen exposure could be identified by cataloging public T cell receptors. The study used immunosequencing to profile the T cell repertoires of more than 650 subjects and linked those repertoires to cytomegalovirus serostatus. In addition to the first cohort of 666 subjects, a separate validation cohort of 130 or so different subjects was used. The study combined high-throughput TCR immunosequencing, statistical association of individual TCRs with disease status, and machine learning to predict cytomegalovirus infection status. A later analysis re-examined previously published TCR beta repertoires from over 500 donors and added high-resolution HLA genotyping to investigate patterns of TCR occurrence. In the later analysis, no new phenotypic data were used to find candidate immune exposures; instead, reliance was placed on TCR beta sequences and their occurrence across donors. An earlier analysis of several hundred of the donors used high-throughput TCR beta sequencing to judge whether each TCR beta V gene segment behaved as functional or pseudogenic. Donor age, sex, ethnicity and CMV serostatus were collected together with the repertoire data. A later genetic analysis took genome-wide SNP genotypes for about three fifths of the roughly 700 donors and used that subset as a discovery cohort. All discovery cohort repertoires had been generated using a single sequencing platform. HLA typing covered class I and class II loci at four-digit resolution. The number of typed donors differed by locus: about 629-630 for A, B, C, DRB1 and DQB1; some 500 for DQA1; over 600 for DPA1; and about 450 for DPB1. A few DR-DQ haplotypes were handled as single units for association and clustering because linkage in the cohort was strong. Among 398 genotyped donors of the cohort, an average of about 240,000 unique TCR beta nucleotide sequences were sequenced per donor, around 20% of them non-productive.

Inclusive of the bounding cysteine and phenylalanine, the CDR3 is 14 residues long. Of all the DNA, just the CDR3 is kept, 42 bases in frame from base 1. Deletion took 4 bases off V and 8 bases off J, with a span of 15 bases between the germline ends. Based on the germline V gene, the CDR1 and CDR2 sequences are SGHRS and YFSETQ. What the study reported, not specific to this receptor: Specific HLA alleles were associated with roughly 17,000 TCR beta sequences at a false discovery rate of 0.05 in a later analysis. In a later analysis, most CMV-associated TCR beta chains were found to appear HLA-restricted, with HLA associations seemingly driven largely by CMV exposure. The sequencing pipeline was judged likely to have produced a cluster of highly shared sequence variants as a technical artifact. The 87-base-pair reads could not distinguish some IMGT-functional V segments, including TRBV6-2 and TRBV6-3, so those segments were excluded. Over 15 rarely observed V segments, including chromosome 9 orphons, were excluded from the earlier analysis of almost 600 of the donors because counts were too low. The study listed approximately 150 TCR beta chains as associated with cytomegalovirus. An association between a missense DCLRE1C variant and V-gene and J-gene trimming of TCR beta chains was found in a later genetic analysis and replicated in an independent cohort. Because some donors lacked HLA typing at each locus, the association tests relied only on the typed subset. Across donors, most TCR sequences were observed very rarely, whereas some public TCRs were present in many individuals. A later genetic analysis reported fewer N-insertions in productive TCRs among donors in an Asian-associated ancestry cluster than the roughly 640-donor mean. The only immune exposure information available for the cohort was CMV serostatus. When HLA alleles, especially DR and DQ, strongly co-occurred, TCR associations were difficult to assign to individual alleles. Correlated functional status among segregating V segments might reflect linkage disequilibrium, but an unknown experimental factor could not be ruled out. A further reported finding was that TCR beta sequences accurately predicted the HLA-A and HLA-B alleles for most subjects in the first cohort. The presence/absence analyses assumed that sequencing depth was roughly uniform across donors, and that assumption may not be true. An earlier analysis of 450 to 750 of the donors showed that most TCR beta V segments appeared in productive rearrangements either about 87% or about 30% of the time, which broadly matched IMGT annotations. According to a later analysis, TCR association rates differed among HLA loci, with DRB1 alleles showing the most associated TCRs and HLA-C alleles showing the fewest. In a later analysis, several top co-occurrence clusters were reported to appear linked to parvovirus B19, influenza, CMV and Epstein-Barr virus. In a later analysis, HLA-associated TCR beta chains showed more clonal expansion and lower generation probabilities than non-associated chains that were equally common. The classifier was reported to diagnose cytomegalovirus status with high specificity and sensitivity in both the original cohort and the validation cohort. In vitro tests confirmed that a few of the cytomegalovirus-associated TCR beta chains recognize cytomegalovirus antigens. Only TCR beta chains were sequenced in this cohort, and the absence of alpha or paired-chain data limited detectable features. According to the authors, the approach could potentially be generalized to other disease states and immunological phenotypes.

The library was built by means of the immunoSEQ multiplex PCR assay. The multiplex PCR relied on a mix of 60 forward primers for TCR Vbeta segments and 13 reverse primers for TCR Jbeta segments. A multiplex PCR assay on genomic DNA amplified the CDR3 region of rearranged TCR beta genes. On the Illumina HiSeq System, the amplified TCR beta libraries were sequenced as 87-base-pair reads. Concerning the study's data processing: In a later analysis, tens of millions of unique TCR beta chains were counted across the 666 repertoires, and roughly 10 million of these chains were shared by at least two donors. A nearest-neighbor algorithm error-corrected the raw reads and collapsed the reads into unique sequences, merging closely related sequences to remove PCR and sequencing errors. CDR3 sequences were aligned to IMGT reference sequences to assign V, D and J gene segments. For a sequence to be retained, a match of at least six nucleotides to both a V gene segment and a J gene segment was required. Rearrangements were called productive when the CDR3 lacked stop codons and stayed in frame with V and J; all others were non-productive. CDR3 was defined according to IMGT convention as the region running from the second conserved V-encoded cysteine to the conserved J-encoded phenylalanine. The earlier analysis of fewer than 700 of the donors excluded sequences that lacked an unambiguous match to a single V gene segment. An earlier analysis of around 600 of the donors classified V segments as functional when productive rearrangements were above 56.7% and as segregating when the standard deviation between donors was above 5%. A statistical classification framework was built for diagnosing cytomegalovirus status from the catalog of TCR beta chain sequences. In a later analysis, TCR nucleotide sequences were compared against IMGT/GENE-DB human TR gene sequences so that V and J genes could be assigned. The TCRdist pipeline was used in a later analysis to assign CDR3 sequences and most-parsimonious VDJ recombination scenarios. A later analysis defined each TCR beta chain by its CDR3 amino acid sequence plus V-gene family, and excluded reads lacking a unique V-gene family. To address suspected cross-contamination and a sequencing artifact, a later analysis removed a few hundred highly shared, low-generation-probability nucleotide sequences. In a later analysis, a clonal expansion index for each public chain was calculated from normalized within-repertoire ranks of inferred template counts. Generation probabilities in a later analysis came from a VDJ recombination model fitted to out-of-frame rearrangements, and those results were checked against IGoR. In a later analysis, TCR-TCR, TCR-HLA and TCR-CMV co-occurrence was scored with hypergeometric tests, and a repertoire-size bias correction was applied to TCR pairs. To estimate false discovery rates, a later analysis permuted the HLA or CMV assignments 20 times. A later analysis grouped co-occurring TCRs with DBSCAN, adding TCRdist sequence similarity when clustering within HLA-allele-positive subsets. Repertoires with fewer than 30,000 or more than 120,000 public chains, plus five repertoires with anomalous nucleotide sharing, were excluded from co-occurrence clustering. The immuneACCESS repertoire file appears here via TCRdb, limited to in-frame rearrangements. These files lack a portion of the clones; in checked studies, under half of the deficit traces to unresolved V genes, and the cause of the others is not known. The D gene and trimming were derived from the DNA, and the V and J assignments and clone size from that table. The sample table holds about 82,000 clones, of which approximately 82% were seen once. The ten top clones hold about 20% of the sample.

The cohort comprised 666 healthy bone marrow donors. At the time of sampling, every cohort member was nominally healthy, though immune exposures that went unrecorded were likely present. The donor tested CMV seropositive, placing the donor among the 289 seropositive members of the cohort. A peripheral blood sample was collected from each donor, and TCR beta sequencing was performed on peripheral blood mononuclear cells. Genomic DNA was extracted from the blood cell samples with the Qiagen DNeasy Blood Extraction Kit. On this clone itself: Its binding antigen is unknown. No base qualities exist here, and no much larger clone lies one base off it.

The sequence was obtained from a man between 65 and 85 years old in good health and CMV-seropositive. The rearrangement joined TRBV5-1 to TRBJ2-2, with TRBD1 tentatively as D gene (6 bases match). Sequences were obtained from PBMCs. The DNA sequence is given as TGCGCCAGCAGCCCGGGGAACAGGGAAGGGGAGCTGTTTTTT. It translates to CASSPGNREGELFF.